This T cell receptor beta chain was identified during a study of blood T cell repertoires in COVID-19. Sequenced by immunoSEQ multiplex PCR; TCRdb stores in-frame clones only, minus some. This sample has around 300,000 clones, with 70% to 90% found just once. Sequenced: PBMCs or T cells enriched from blood (not recorded which). This clonotype was sampled from a woman between 40 and 55 years old who had recovered from COVID-19.

The CDR3, as DNA: TGTGCCTGGAGTGGCGGGCTAGGATATGAGCAGTTCTTC. This gives the protein CAWSGGLGYEQFF. The chain joins TRBV30 to TRBJ2-1; weak D call: TRBD2 (5 bases). This CDR3 region has 13 residues. Per the germline V gene, CDR1 is GTSNPN and CDR2 is SVGIG (reference sequence). The V and J ends lost 1 base and 8 bases respectively, with 12 bases between them.